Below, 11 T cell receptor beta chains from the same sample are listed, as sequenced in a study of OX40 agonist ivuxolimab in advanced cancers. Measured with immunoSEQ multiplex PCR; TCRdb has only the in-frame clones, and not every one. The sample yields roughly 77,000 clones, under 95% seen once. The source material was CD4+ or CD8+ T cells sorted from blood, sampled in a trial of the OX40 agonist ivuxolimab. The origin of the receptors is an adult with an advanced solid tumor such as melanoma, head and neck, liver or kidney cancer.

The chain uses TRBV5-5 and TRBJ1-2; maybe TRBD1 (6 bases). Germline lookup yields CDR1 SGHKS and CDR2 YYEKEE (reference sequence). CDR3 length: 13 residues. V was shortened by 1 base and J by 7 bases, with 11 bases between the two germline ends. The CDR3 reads CASSLTGGGGYTF. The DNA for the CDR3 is TGTGCCAGCAGCTTGACCGGGGGCGGTGGCTACACCTTC.

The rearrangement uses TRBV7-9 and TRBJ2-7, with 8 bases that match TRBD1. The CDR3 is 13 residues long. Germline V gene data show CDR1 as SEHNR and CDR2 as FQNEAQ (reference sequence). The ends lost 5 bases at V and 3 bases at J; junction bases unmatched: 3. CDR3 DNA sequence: TGTGCCAGCAGCCCGGACAGGGTCTACGAGCAGTACTTC. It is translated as CASSPDRVYEQYF.

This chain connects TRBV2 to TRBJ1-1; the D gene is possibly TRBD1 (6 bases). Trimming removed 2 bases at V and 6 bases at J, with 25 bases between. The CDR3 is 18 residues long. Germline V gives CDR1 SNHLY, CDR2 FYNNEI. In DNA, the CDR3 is TGTGCCAGCAGTGAAACCTTTGAGGGGGTTGCCAGGGGCGCTGAAGCTTTCTTT. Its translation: CASSETFEGVARGAEAFF.

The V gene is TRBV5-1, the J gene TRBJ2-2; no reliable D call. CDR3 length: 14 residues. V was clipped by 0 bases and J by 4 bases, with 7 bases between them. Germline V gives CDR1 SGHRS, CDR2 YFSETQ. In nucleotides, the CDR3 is TGCGCCAGCAGCTTGGATGACGGCACCGGGGAGCTGTTTTTT. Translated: CASSLDDGTGELFF.

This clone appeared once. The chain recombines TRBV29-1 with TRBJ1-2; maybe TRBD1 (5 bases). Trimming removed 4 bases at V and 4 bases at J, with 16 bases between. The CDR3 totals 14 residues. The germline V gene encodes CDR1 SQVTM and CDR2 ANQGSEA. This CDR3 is CSVGPAGQGYGYTF. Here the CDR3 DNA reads TGCAGCGTTGGTCCCGCCGGCCAGGGCTATGGCTACACCTTC.

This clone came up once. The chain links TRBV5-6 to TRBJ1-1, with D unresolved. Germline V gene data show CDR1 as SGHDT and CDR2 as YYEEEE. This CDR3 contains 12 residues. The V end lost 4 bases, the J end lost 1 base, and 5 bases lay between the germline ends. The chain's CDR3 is CASSRGNTEAFF. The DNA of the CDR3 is TGTGCCAGCAGCCGCGGGAACACTGAAGCTTTCTTT. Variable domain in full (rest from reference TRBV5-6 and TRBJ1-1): DAGVTQSPTHLIKTRGQQVTLRCSPKSGHDTVSWYQQALGQGPQFIFQYYEEEERQRGNFPDRFSGHQFPNYSSELNVNALLLGDSALYLCASSRGNTEAFFGQGTRLTVV.

In nucleotides, the CDR3 is TGTGCCTGGAGTGGGGGCGGGGGGGCCTACGAGCAGTACTTC. This translates into CAWSGGGGAYEQYF. This chain links TRBV30 with TRBJ2-7; 9 nucleotides match TRBD2. This CDR3 contains 14 residues. Germline V lookup: CDR1 GTSNPN, CDR2 SVGIG (reference sequence). V lost 1 base, J lost 2 bases, and 3 bases stayed unmatched. The whole variable domain, remainder taken from reference TRBV30 and TRBJ2-7, is SQTIHQWPATLVQPVGSPLSLECTVEGTSNPNLYWYRQAAGRGLQLLFYSVGIGQISSEVPQNLSASRPQDRQFILSSKKLLLSDSGFYLCAWSGGGGAYEQYFGPGTRLTVT.

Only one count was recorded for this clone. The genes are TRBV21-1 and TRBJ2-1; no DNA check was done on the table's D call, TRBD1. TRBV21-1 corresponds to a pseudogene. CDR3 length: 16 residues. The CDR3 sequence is CASSKENSSSYNEQFF. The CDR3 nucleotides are TGTGCCAGCAGCAAAGAGAACAGCAGCTCCTACAATGAGCAGTTCTTC.

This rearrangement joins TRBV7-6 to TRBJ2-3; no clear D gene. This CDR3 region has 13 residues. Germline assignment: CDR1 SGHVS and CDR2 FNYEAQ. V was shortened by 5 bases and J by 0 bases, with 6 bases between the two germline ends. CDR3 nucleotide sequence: TGTGCCAGCAGCGCAGGCAGCACAGATACGCAGTATTTT. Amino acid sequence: CASSAGSTDTQYF.

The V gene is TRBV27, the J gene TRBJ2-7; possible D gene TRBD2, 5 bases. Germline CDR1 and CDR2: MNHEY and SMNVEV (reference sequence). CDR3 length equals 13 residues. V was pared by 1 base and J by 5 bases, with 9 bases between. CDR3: CASSLWGVDEQYF. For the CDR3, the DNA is TGTGCCAGCAGTTTATGGGGAGTCGACGAGCAGTACTTC.

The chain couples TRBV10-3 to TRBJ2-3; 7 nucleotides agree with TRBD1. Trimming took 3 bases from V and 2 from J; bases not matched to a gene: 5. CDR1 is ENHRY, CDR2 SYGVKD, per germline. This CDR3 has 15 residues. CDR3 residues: CAISDAGTDTDTQYF. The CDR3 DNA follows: TGTGCCATCAGTGACGCCGGGACAGACACAGATACGCAGTATTTT.